The sequence of this T cell receptor (beta chain) was determined in a study of blood T cells in healthy people across ages. This CDR3 comprises 14 residues. Trimming shortened V by 0 bases and J by 2 bases, and 8 bases separated the two germline ends. Germline CDR1 and CDR2: SGDLS and YYNGEE. Through a sample-barcoded 5' primer and a J-beta primer mix, a second PCR was run for roughly 6 to 12 cycles. In TCRdb, the 5' RACE reads were re-called with MiXCR into one record per CDR3 protein. The table shows around 1.7 million distinct CDR3 sequences, with roughly 28% occurring only once. Of note for this clonotype: The antigen is undetermined.

The study's findings and limits: The long-lived group displayed more naive CD4+ cells, plus higher diversity, than the aged donors did.

This receptor was taken from a woman in her 30s in good health. The sequenced sample consisted of blood. V is TRBV9 and J is TRBJ1-1; no firm D call. The CDR3 loop reads CASSVGWSNTEAFF. The CDR3 DNA reads TGTGCCAGCAGCGTAGGTTGGTCCAACACTGAAGCTTTCTTT.